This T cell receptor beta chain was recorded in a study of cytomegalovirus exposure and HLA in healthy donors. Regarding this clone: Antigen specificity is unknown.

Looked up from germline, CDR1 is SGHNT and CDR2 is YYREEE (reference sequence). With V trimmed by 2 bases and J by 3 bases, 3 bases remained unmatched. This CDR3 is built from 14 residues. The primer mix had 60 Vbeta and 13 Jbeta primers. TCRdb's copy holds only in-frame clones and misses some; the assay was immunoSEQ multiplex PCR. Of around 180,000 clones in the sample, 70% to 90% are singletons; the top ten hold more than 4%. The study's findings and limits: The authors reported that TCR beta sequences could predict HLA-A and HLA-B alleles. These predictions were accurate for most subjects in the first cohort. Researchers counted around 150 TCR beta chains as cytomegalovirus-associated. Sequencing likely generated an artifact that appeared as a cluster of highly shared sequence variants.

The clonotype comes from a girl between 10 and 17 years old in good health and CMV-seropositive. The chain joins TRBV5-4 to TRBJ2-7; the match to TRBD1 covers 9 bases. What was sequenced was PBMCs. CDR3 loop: CASSFGTGLYEQYF. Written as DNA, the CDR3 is TGTGCCAGCAGCTTCGGGACAGGGCTCTACGAGCAGTACTTC.